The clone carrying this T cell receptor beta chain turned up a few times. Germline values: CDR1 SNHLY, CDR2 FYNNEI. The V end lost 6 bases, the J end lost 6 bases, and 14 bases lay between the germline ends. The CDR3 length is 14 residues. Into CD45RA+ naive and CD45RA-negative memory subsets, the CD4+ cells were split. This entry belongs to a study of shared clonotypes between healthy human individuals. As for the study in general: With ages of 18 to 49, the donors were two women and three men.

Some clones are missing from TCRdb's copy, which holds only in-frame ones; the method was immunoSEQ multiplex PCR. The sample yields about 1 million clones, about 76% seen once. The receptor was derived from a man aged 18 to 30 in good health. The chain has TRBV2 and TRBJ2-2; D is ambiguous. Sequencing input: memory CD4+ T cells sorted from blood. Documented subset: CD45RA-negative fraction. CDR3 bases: TGTGCCAGCAGGGGCCAAGGGATGGCCGGGGAGCTGTTTTTT. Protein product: CASRGQGMAGELFF.